Listed below are T cell receptor beta chains from one sample, sequenced in a study of blood T cells in healthy people across ages. TCRdb recomputed calls from the 5' RACE reads with MiXCR, one row per CDR3 protein. The sample carries 450,000 to 600,000 distinct CDR3 sequences, about 27% recorded once. The data were also submitted as part of a second study, on T cells of mothers and their children.

Sequencing used blood. The source is a boy younger than 10 in good health. Both conserved end residues are part of each CDR3. Each record gives: V gene, J gene, D gene, clone size, CDR3 DNA, CDR3 protein. A D gene is named only where the DNA matches it firmly. Clone size is stated in some rows and not others, as once, few, many or a class when expanded.

TRBV6-2/TRBV6-3	TRBJ2-4	TRBD2	few	TGTGCCAGCAGTTGGCGACTAGCGGCATACAACCTAGCCAAAAACATTCAGTACTTC	CASSWRLAAYNLAKNIQYF
TRBV20-1	TRBJ2-1	-	few	TGCAGTGCTCCTCTAGGGGGTAGTAATGAGCAGTTCTTC	CSAPLGGSNEQFF
TRBV27	TRBJ2-4	-	many	TGTGCCAGCAGTTTATCGGGGGCCAAAAACATTCAGTACTTC	CASSLSGAKNIQYF
TRBV16	TRBJ1-4	TRBD1	few	TGTGCCAGCAGCAAGCAACCCGGGACAGGGAGTGAAAAACTGTTTTTT	CASSKQPGTGSEKLFF
TRBV12-3/TRBV12-4	TRBJ2-7	-	-	TGTGCCAGCTCCAGGTACTACGAGCAGTACTTC	CASSRYYEQYF
TRBV5-1	TRBJ1-2	TRBD1	-	TGCGCCAGCAGGTACGACAGGGGCGACTATGGCTCCACCTTC	CASRYDRGDYGSTF
TRBV11-2	TRBJ2-4	-	-	TGTGCCAGCAGCTTAGAAATTGGGGAAAACATTCAGTACTTC	CASSLEIGENIQYF
TRBV6-5	TRBJ1-1	-	few	TGTGCCAGCAGGAACAGGGTGAACACTGAAGCTTTCTTT	CASRNRVNTEAFF
TRBV10-3	TRBJ2-7	TRBD2	-	TGTGCCATCAGTGAAGGACTAGCGGACCTCTCCTACGGGCAGTACTTC	CAISEGLADLSYGQYF
TRBV9	TRBJ2-7	-	few	TGTGCCAGCAGCGTAGCTCCGCAGGCACCCTACGAGCAGTACTTC	CASSVAPQAPYEQYF
TRBV7-7	TRBJ1-2	-	-	TGTGCTAGCAGCCCAATCGACAGAGACCATGGCTACACCTTC	CASSPIDRDHGYTF
TRBV6-6	TRBJ2-7	TRBD2	once	TGTGCCAGCAGTTACAAGGTCCTAGCGGGGACCTACGAGCAGTACTTC	CASSYKVLAGTYEQYF
TRBV7-3	TRBJ2-5	-	-	TGTGCCAGCAGCTTATTTGGTGGGACCAAGTCCCGAGAGACCCAGTACTTC	CASSLFGGTKSRETQYF
TRBV3-1	TRBJ2-5	-	-	TGTGCCAGCAGGCGGGACCCCCGAGGGGAGACCCAGTACTTC	CASRRDPRGETQYF
TRBV6-6	TRBJ2-5	-	few	TGTGCCAGCAGGTCCGGGACAAGACGGACCCAGTACTTC	CASRSGTRRTQYF
TRBV10-3	TRBJ2-1	-	-	TGTGCCATCAGTGAGTCGAGGGGGACGGATGAGCAGTTCTTC	CAISESRGTDEQFF
TRBV7-9	TRBJ1-1	TRBD1	few	TGTGCCAGCAGCTCGGGACAGTCGACTGAAGCTTTCTTT	CASSSGQSTEAFF
TRBV20-1	TRBJ1-2	-	few	TGCAGTGCTAGACAGGTGAATAACTATGGCTACACCTTC	CSARQVNNYGYTF
TRBV7-2	TRBJ2-7	TRBD2	few	TGTGCCAGCAGCCCCCCCGGGACTAGAACGGTGCAGTACTTC	CASSPPGTRTVQYF
TRBV12-3/TRBV12-4	TRBJ2-7	-	-	TGTGCCAGCAGCAACCTCTACGAGCAGTACTTC	CASSNLYEQYF
TRBV9	TRBJ1-2	TRBD1	few	TGTGCCAGCAGCTCAGACAGGGGGATGTATGGCTACACCTTC	CASSSDRGMYGYTF
TRBV10-3	TRBJ2-2	-	few	TGTGCCATCAGTGAAGCTGCCGGGGAGCTGTTTTTT	CAISEAAGELFF
TRBV12-3/TRBV12-4	TRBJ2-4	TRBD1	-	TGTGCCAGCAGTTTGGGACAGAAATTTCAGTACTTC	CASSLGQKFQYF
TRBV4-3	TRBJ2-5	-	few	TGCGCCAGCAGCACCGGGTGGGGCGAGACCCAGTACTTC	CASSTGWGETQYF
TRBV20-1	TRBJ2-4	-	many	TGCAGTGCTAGAGAACAGGGTTTATTCAAAAACATTCAGTACTTC	CSAREQGLFKNIQYF
TRBV20-1	TRBJ2-7	-	many	TGCAGTGCTAGAGGGGCGGGACACGAGCAGTACTTC	CSARGAGHEQYF
TRBV12-3/TRBV12-4	TRBJ1-1	TRBD1	-	TGTGCCAGCAGCCGACAGGGGGGCGCGAACACTGAAGCTTTCTTT	CASSRQGGANTEAFF
TRBV15	TRBJ1-4	-	-	TGTGCCACCACCCACGCGGGGCGGGCTAATGAAAAACTGTTTTTT	CATTHAGRANEKLFF
TRBV5-1	TRBJ2-5	TRBD1	-	TGCGCCAGCAGCCCTCTGACAGGGACGCAAGAGACCCAGTACTTC	CASSPLTGTQETQYF
TRBV20-1	TRBJ2-7	TRBD2	few	TGCAGTGCTAGAGTACTAGCGTCTATCTACGAGCAGTACTTC	CSARVLASIYEQYF
TRBV12-3/TRBV12-4	TRBJ2-5	-	many	TGTGCCAGCGCCCTACAAGCAAACCAAGAGACCCAGTACTTC	CASALQANQETQYF
TRBV30	TRBJ1-5	-	-	TGTGCCTGGAGTGTAAAGGGGAATCAGCCCCAGCATTTT	CAWSVKGNQPQHF
TRBV5-5	TRBJ2-4	TRBD2	-	TGTGCCAGCAGCTTGGCCAGGACGGTCGCGCGGCGGGGGGACATTCAGTACTTC	CASSLARTVARRGDIQYF
TRBV15	TRBJ2-7	-	few	TGTGCCACCAGCAGTCTAGCGTTGACCTACGAGCAGTACTTC	CATSSLALTYEQYF
TRBV7-9	TRBJ1-2	-	-	TGTGCCAGCAGCTCACGCGGGCCCTCTGGCTACACCTTC	CASSSRGPSGYTF
TRBV7-8	TRBJ1-3	TRBD1	-	TGTGCCAGCAGCTTAATGGGACAGGTCGCCAACACCATATATTTT	CASSLMGQVANTIYF
TRBV19	TRBJ2-7	TRBD1	-	TGTGCCAGTAGTCCGCGGGACAGGGTTTACGAGCAGTACTTC	CASSPRDRVYEQYF
TRBV7-9	TRBJ2-2	-	-	TGTGCCAGCAGCTTAGTCGTCACGGACACCGGGGAGCTGTTTTTT	CASSLVVTDTGELFF
TRBV6-5	TRBJ1-1	-	few	TGTGCCAGCAGTTACTCGGGCACGCACACTGAAGCTTTCTTT	CASSYSGTHTEAFF
TRBV5-5	TRBJ2-2	-	few	TGTGCCAGCAGCTTGGACGCAGGGAAGACCGGGGAGCTGTTTTTT	CASSLDAGKTGELFF
TRBV7-2	TRBJ2-7	-	few	TGTGCCAGCAGCCCAATCTCCAGACAGGACCCCTACGAGCAGTACTTC	CASSPISRQDPYEQYF
TRBV12-3/TRBV12-4	TRBJ1-5	-	-	TGTGCCAGCAGCCTACAGGGATTCCAGCCCCAGCATTTT	CASSLQGFQPQHF
TRBV2	TRBJ1-2	-	-	TGTGCCAGCACAGGGAACTATGGCTACACCTTC	CASTGNYGYTF
TRBV12-3/TRBV12-4	TRBJ2-3	-	-	TGTGCCAACAGTTTATCCCGACTAGAGCTTAGAAATACGCAGTATTTT	CANSLSRLELRNTQYF
TRBV7-2	TRBJ1-1	-	-	TGTGCCAGCAGCTTCCAATTTTGGGTGAACACTGAAGCTTTCTTT	CASSFQFWVNTEAFF
TRBV5-1	TRBJ2-4	-	many	TGCGCCAGCAGCTTTGCAGTAGCCAAAAACATTCAGTACTTC	CASSFAVAKNIQYF
TRBV9	TRBJ2-4	-	few	TGTGCCAGCAGCGCGGACGTGTATTCTACCAAAAACATTCAGTACTTC	CASSADVYSTKNIQYF
TRBV27	TRBJ2-7	-	-	TGTGCCAGCAGCCCGAGGGGACTGTTCTCCTACGAGCAGTATTTC	CASSPRGLFSYEQYF
TRBV7-2	TRBJ1-3	-	-	TGTGCCAGCAGCTTTTCACTCGCTGGAAACACCATATATTTT	CASSFSLAGNTIYF